Below are 27 T cell receptor beta chains sequenced from a single sample in a study of graft-versus-host responses after intestinal transplantation. The method was immunoSEQ multiplex PCR; TCRdb's version includes in-frame clones alone and lacks a portion of them. The sample has around 2,200 clones; around 80% are singletons. Processed graft tissue released its intraepithelial and lamina propria lymphocytes. The material sequenced was ileum tissue, taken 18 days after transplant. These receptors were obtained from a human patient who received an intestinal transplant, so some T cells may come from the graft donor.

In DNA form, the CDR3 reads TGTGCCAGCAGTGACTACAATGAGCAGTTCTTC. Its protein product is CASSDYNEQFF. V usage is TRBV25-1 and J usage is TRBJ2-1, with D unresolved. Between the trimmed V and J ends, which lost 3 bases and 3 bases, there was a span of 0 bases. The CDR3 runs 11 residues. Germline V gene sequence: CDR1 MGHDK, CDR2 SYGVNS.

This clone was counted only a few times. The chain is built from TRBV5-5 and TRBJ2-2, with D maybe TRBD1 (6 bases). The V gene's germline CDR1 is SGHKS and CDR2 YYEKEE (reference sequence). CDR3 length equals 15 residues. Trimming took 2 bases from V and 6 from J, leaving 14 bases between them. The CDR3 coding sequence is TGTGCCAGCAGCTTCGGGACATTGTCACCCGGGGAGCTGTTTTTT. It yields the protein CASSFGTLSPGELFF.

The gene calls are TRBV4-1 and TRBJ2-1, with a weak D call TRBD2 (7 bases). Trimming pared 3 bases from V and 1 base from J, leaving 16 bases between. The CDR3 runs to 17 residues. Per germline, CDR1 MGHRA and CDR2 YSYEKL. The CDR3 loop is CASSQGAGGQSYNEQFF. The CDR3 region has the DNA TGCGCCAGCAGCCAGGGGGCCGGGGGGCAATCCTACAATGAGCAGTTCTTC.

The chain has TRBV7-9 and TRBJ2-7; D gene ambiguous. The V end was cut by 8 bases, the J end by 0 bases, with 8 bases between. Germline-derived CDR1 and CDR2 are SEHNR and FQNEAQ (reference sequence). The CDR3 is made up of 12 amino acids. The CDR3 reads CASGRSSYEQYF. The CDR3 bases are TGTGCCAGCGGGCGGTCCTCCTACGAGCAGTACTTC.

The V and J genes are TRBV6-4 and TRBJ2-1, with D hard to call. Trimming pared 6 bases from V and 5 bases from J, leaving 11 bases between. The CDR3 runs to 13 residues. Looked up from germline, CDR1 is MRHNA and CDR2 is SNTAGT. The CDR3 sequence: CASRHPYNNEQFF. As DNA, the CDR3 is TGTGCCAGCAGACACCCATATAACAATGAGCAGTTCTTC.

This sequence joins TRBV7-6 and TRBJ2-1; TRBD1 might be the D (5 bases). The CDR3 is made up of 13 amino acids. Trimming pared 1 base from V and 4 bases from J, leaving 5 bases between. CDR1 and CDR2 (germline): SGHVS, FNYEAQ. Written as DNA, the CDR3 is TGTGCCAGCAGCTTAGGGACATACAATGAGCAGTTCTTC. It yields the protein CASSLGTYNEQFF.

The chain links TRBV19 to TRBJ1-2, with D possibly being TRBD1 (5 bases). Germline V gives CDR1 LNHDA, CDR2 SQIVND (reference sequence). The CDR3 has 13 residues. Trimming stripped 4 bases from V and 8 bases from J, with 14 bases between. The CDR3 DNA follows: TGTGCCAGTAGTACAGGGTTGGATGGAGGCTACACCTTC. Residues: CASSTGLDGGYTF.

In this sample, this clone turned up once. DNA of the CDR3: TGCGCCAGCAGCTCCGGAGGTCAGCCCCAGCATTTT. It codes for CASSSGGQPQHF. The chain recombines TRBV10-2 with TRBJ1-5; D unresolved. The germline V gene encodes CDR1 WSHSY and CDR2 SAAADI. V gave up 6 bases and J gave up 6 bases, with 9 bases separating them. The CDR3 has 12 amino acids.

This chain connects TRBV18 to TRBJ2-7; TRBD1 is a possible D gene (6 bases). This CDR3 has 13 residues. The V and J ends lost 4 bases and 4 bases respectively, with 11 bases between them. The V gene's germline CDR1 is KGHSH and CDR2 LQKENI. CDR3 sequence: CASSRIGGYEQYF. CDR3 DNA: TGTGCCAGCTCACGTATAGGGGGTTACGAGCAGTACTTC. The variable domain in full, with the rest retrieved from reference TRBV18 and TRBJ2-7, is NAGVMQNPRHLVRRRGQEARLRCSPMKGHSHVYWYRQLPEEGLKFMVYLQKENIIDESGMPKERFSAEFPKEGPSILRIQQVVRGDSAAYFCASSRIGGYEQYFGPGTRLTVT.

This clone was picked up a small number of times. This rearrangement joins TRBV5-3 to TRBJ2-1; TRBD2 matches 7 bases. TRBV5-3 is placed among ORFs of uncertain function. There are 14 residues in the CDR3. V gave up 3 bases and J gave up 0 bases; unmatched junction bases: 0. The CDR3 DNA follows: TGTGCCAGAAGCTGGACTAGCTCCTACAATGAGCAGTTCTTC. Translation: CARSWTSSYNEQFF.

The chain couples TRBV4-3 to TRBJ2-7; the match to TRBD2 covers 7 bases. Germline V gene lookup returns CDR1 LGHNA and CDR2 YSLEER. This CDR3 region has 15 residues. The trim removed 0 bases at V and 1 base at J, leaving 3 bases unmatched. The CDR3 nucleotides read TGCGCCAGCAGCCAAGAGCCGGGGGGATCCTACGAGCAGTACTTC. This gives the protein CASSQEPGGSYEQYF.

The J gene is TRBJ2-3, the V gene TRBV7-9; D not resolved. V lost 2 bases, J lost 4 bases, and 7 bases lay in between. Germline values: CDR1 SEHNR, CDR2 FQNEAQ (reference sequence). CDR3 length: 13 amino acids. The CDR3 spells CASSLYPADTQYF. The CDR3 coding sequence is TGTGCCAGCAGCTTATACCCCGCAGATACGCAGTATTTT.

The J gene is TRBJ2-1, the V gene TRBV2, with 8 bases aligning to TRBD2. This CDR3 spans 16 amino acids. Trimming removed 5 bases from V and 4 bases from J; junction bases left unmatched: 10. Germline V gene lookup returns CDR1 SNHLY and CDR2 FYNNEI. The CDR3 nucleotides read TGTGCCAGCAGTCTTACCGGACTAGCTCCTTACAATGAGCAGTTCTTC. Protein sequence: CASSLTGLAPYNEQFF. Drawing the rest from reference TRBV2 and TRBJ2-1, the complete variable domain is EPEVTQTPSHQVTQMGQEVILRCVPISNHLYFYWYRQILGQKVEFLVSFYNNEISEKSEIFDDQFSVERPDGSNFTLKIRSTKLEDSAMYFCASSLTGLAPYNEQFFGPGTRLTVL.

The rearrangement links TRBV5-4 to TRBJ2-7; weak D call: TRBD2 (6 bases). This CDR3 has 13 amino acids. The V gene's germline CDR1 is SGHNT and CDR2 YYREEE (reference sequence). Trimming left V 10 bases short and J 0 bases short, with 14 bases between. CDR3 nucleotide sequence: TGTGCCGGTTTTTGCGGGGACTCCTACGAGCAGTACTTC. Amino acid sequence: CAGFCGDSYEQYF.

The gene calls are TRBV19 and TRBJ1-4; D is unclear. CDR1 and CDR2 (germline): LNHDA, SQIVND (reference sequence). The ends were cut back, 6 bases at V and 8 bases at J, with 10 bases in the middle. The CDR3 is made up of 12 amino acids. The CDR3 DNA follows: TGTGCCAGTAGCACGCTAGGCGAAAAACTGTTTTTT. Translating it yields CASSTLGEKLFF.

The gene calls are TRBV18 and TRBJ2-3; D gene unclear. Germline CDR1 is KGHSH and CDR2 is LQKENI. Trimming cost V 6 bases and J 2 bases, with 6 bases left between them. The CDR3 totals 12 residues. CDR3 nucleotide sequence: TGTGCCAGCTCTTCGAACACAGATACGCAGTATTTT. Amino acid sequence: CASSSNTDTQYF.

This sequence joins TRBV4-1 and TRBJ1-1, with a weak D call TRBD1 (5 bases). V was pared by 1 base and J by 1 base, with 13 bases between. The CDR3 length is 16 residues. The V gene's germline CDR1 is MGHRA and CDR2 YSYEKL. CDR3 region: CASSQAYRQENTEAFF. For the CDR3, the DNA is TGCGCCAGCAGCCAAGCATACAGGCAGGAGAACACTGAAGCTTTCTTT.

This clone occurred a few times. The V gene is TRBV19, the J gene TRBJ2-1, with 12 bases fitting TRBD2. The V gene end was trimmed by 1 base and the J gene end by 8 bases; junction bases not matched to a gene: 0. The CDR3 runs to 14 residues. Germline-derived CDR1 and CDR2 are LNHDA and SQIVND (reference sequence). The DNA for the CDR3 is TGTGCCAGTAGTATAGGACTAGCGGGAGATGAGCAGTTCTTC. Residues: CASSIGLAGDEQFF.

The V gene is TRBV15, the J gene TRBJ1-1, with 10 bases fitting TRBD1. Germline loops: CDR1 LNHNV, CDR2 YYDKDF (reference sequence). Trimming cost V 3 bases and J 2 bases; bases outside gene matches: 6. The CDR3 is 16 amino acids. This chain's CDR3 is CATSSRDRGRNTEAFF. As DNA, the CDR3 is TGTGCCACCAGCAGCCGTGACAGGGGGCGAAACACTGAAGCTTTCTTT.

The rearrangement uses TRBV7-6 and TRBJ2-3; D possibly corresponds to TRBD2 (6 bases). This CDR3 is 18 amino acids long. The ends were cut back, 2 bases at V and 2 bases at J, with 20 bases in the middle. CDR1 and CDR2 (germline): SGHVS, FNYEAQ. In DNA, the CDR3 is TGTGCCAGCAGCTTAATCCCGGGGTGGGCGGGGCTCACAGATACGCAGTATTTT. Translation: CASSLIPGWAGLTDTQYF.

The chain has TRBV25-1 and TRBJ1-5, with 11 bases that match TRBD1. Germline CDR1 is MGHDK and CDR2 is SYGVNS. The CDR3 has 14 amino acids. V shed 4 bases and J 5 bases; nucleotides not matched to a gene: 1. CDR3 DNA: TGTGCCAGCAGTGGGGGACAGGGGGATCAGCCCCAGCATTTT. It specifies CASSGGQGDQPQHF. Supplemented by reference TRBV25-1 and TRBJ1-5, the full variable domain reads EADIYQTPRYLVIGTGKKITLECSQTMGHDKMYWYQQDPGMELHLIHYSYGVNSTEKGDLSSESTVSRIRTEHFPLTLESARPSHTSQYLCASSGGQGDQPQHFGDGTRLSIL.

This clone was found a few times. V is TRBV4-3 and J is TRBJ1-2; tentatively, D is TRBD1 (6 bases). Germline V lookup: CDR1 LGHNA, CDR2 YSLEER. This CDR3 contains 13 residues. The V end lost 6 bases, the J end lost 4 bases, and 12 bases lay between the germline ends. The DNA of the CDR3 is TGCGCCAGCAGTAACGGGGGCGGCTATGGCTACACCTTC. Its protein is CASSNGGGYGYTF.

The V call is TRBV5-4, the J call TRBJ1-5; D gene unclear. V lost 5 bases and J 0 bases, leaving 15 bases between the germline ends. Germline V CDR1 and CDR2: SGHNT, YYREEE (reference sequence). The CDR3 contains 16 residues. CDR3 loop: CASRPDSLISNQPQHF. The DNA for the CDR3 is TGTGCCAGCAGACCGGACTCTCTGATTAGCAATCAGCCCCAGCATTTT. The full variable domain, rest sourced from reference TRBV5-4 and TRBJ1-5, is ETGVTQSPTHLIKTRGQQVTLRCSSQSGHNTVSWYQQALGQGPQFIFQYYREEENGRGNFPPRFSGLQFPNYSSELNVNALELDDSALYLCASRPDSLISNQPQHFGDGTRLSIL.

The gene calls are TRBV27 and TRBJ2-3; D gene unclear. Trimming removed 7 bases at V and 2 bases at J, with 13 bases between. The CDR3 is made up of 14 amino acids. The germline V gene has CDR1 MNHEY and CDR2 SMNVEV (reference sequence). CDR3 residues: CASTDQVDTDTQYF. CDR3 bases: TGTGCCAGCACAGACCAGGTCGACACAGATACGCAGTATTTT.

The chain has TRBV10-1 and TRBJ2-1; D might be TRBD2 (7 bases). CDR1 is WNHNN, CDR2 SYGVQD, per germline (reference sequence). Trimming left V 2 bases short and J 10 bases short, with 18 bases between. This CDR3 is built from 15 residues. The CDR3 sequence: CASSEAGAPFEEQFF. The CDR3 DNA follows: TGCGCCAGCAGTGAGGCGGGGGCCCCCTTCGAGGAGCAGTTCTTC.

This clone was picked up one time. This chain joins TRBV21-1 and TRBJ1-6; TRBD1, the table's D call, lacks a check against the DNA. TRBV21-1 is noted as a pseudogene. The CDR3 runs to 18 residues. This CDR3 reads CASSKGGLDSTGNSPLHF. For the CDR3, the DNA is TGTGCCAGCAGCAAAGGGGGCCTAGACAGTACCGGGAATTCACCCCTCCACTTT.

The gene calls are TRBV7-2 and TRBJ2-5, with 13 nucleotides matching TRBD2. The CDR3 runs to 15 residues. Germline CDR1 reads SGHTA; CDR2 reads FQGNSA. V was pared by 5 bases and J by 5 bases, with 5 bases of the junction left unmatched. The DNA of the CDR3 is TGTGCCAGCAGCCTACTAGCGGGGGGGCTGGAGACCCAGTACTTC. This encodes CASSLLAGGLETQYF.